Listed below are T cell receptor beta chains from one sample, sequenced in a study of blood T cells in healthy people across ages. A single record per CDR3 protein comes from TCRdb applying MiXCR to the 5' RACE reads. Here the sample spans around 1.5 million distinct CDR3 sequences, 35% to 45% being singletons. Sample: blood. Every receptor here comes from a woman under 30 in good health. CDR3s include the opening cysteine and the closing phenylalanine or tryptophan. The order of the fields is clone size, J gene, CDR3 length, D gene, V gene, CDR3 DNA, CDR3 protein. The D gene is left open where the match is weak. Size is omitted from some rows. Given values are once, few, many or a class for expanded clones.

clone size: few
J gene: TRBJ2-1
CDR3 length: 15
D gene: .
V gene: TRBV6-5
CDR3 DNA: TGTGCCAGCTCTAAGAGGGGGGCTCTGGGGAATGAGCAGTTCTTC
CDR3 protein: CASSKRGALGNEQFF

clone size: once
J gene: TRBJ2-3
CDR3 length: 15
D gene: .
V gene: TRBV7-9
CDR3 DNA: TGTGCCAGCAGACCCGGGGGCCATAGCACAGATACGCAGTATTTT
CDR3 protein: CASRPGGHSTDTQYF

clone size: .
J gene: TRBJ2-1
CDR3 length: 13
D gene: .
V gene: TRBV12-3/TRBV12-4
CDR3 DNA: TGTGCCAGCAGTCATAGACGGGCTAATGAGCAGTTCTTC
CDR3 protein: CASSHRRANEQFF

clone size: .
J gene: TRBJ2-1
CDR3 length: 15
D gene: TRBD1
V gene: TRBV7-3
CDR3 DNA: TGTGCCAGCAGCCCACAGGGGACAGGGGGGCATGAGCAGTTCTTC
CDR3 protein: CASSPQGTGGHEQFF

clone size: .
J gene: TRBJ2-1
CDR3 length: 18
D gene: TRBD2
V gene: TRBV5-1
CDR3 DNA: TGCGCCAGCAGCTTGTCGGGACTAGCGGGAGGGCCTTCTCGTGAGCAGTTCTTC
CDR3 protein: CASSLSGLAGGPSREQFF

clone size: .
J gene: TRBJ2-7
CDR3 length: 16
D gene: TRBD1
V gene: TRBV18
CDR3 DNA: TGTGCCAGCTCACCACCGGGCGGGACAGGGGTAGGCGAGCAGTACTTC
CDR3 protein: CASSPPGGTGVGEQYF

clone size: .
J gene: TRBJ2-7
CDR3 length: 15
D gene: TRBD2
V gene: TRBV20-1
CDR3 DNA: TGCAGTGCTACTAATCCGGGACTAGCAGCCTACGAGCAGTACTTC
CDR3 protein: CSATNPGLAAYEQYF

clone size: .
J gene: TRBJ2-5
CDR3 length: 14
D gene: TRBD1
V gene: TRBV5-1
CDR3 DNA: TGCGCCAGCAGCGCCGGGACAGGGGATGAGACCCAGTACTTC
CDR3 protein: CASSAGTGDETQYF

clone size: many
J gene: TRBJ1-1
CDR3 length: 13
D gene: .
V gene: TRBV7-3
CDR3 DNA: TGTGCCAGCAGCAAGACCGTGAACACTGAAGCTTTCTTT
CDR3 protein: CASSKTVNTEAFF

clone size: many
J gene: TRBJ2-1
CDR3 length: 15
D gene: .
V gene: TRBV5-1
CDR3 DNA: TGCGCCAGCAGCCCCGGGAGTAACTTGAACAATGAGCAGTTCTTC
CDR3 protein: CASSPGSNLNNEQFF

clone size: .
J gene: TRBJ2-7
CDR3 length: 17
D gene: .
V gene: TRBV4-1
CDR3 DNA: TGCGCCAGCAGCCAAAGACCGGTGACAGGGGACTACAATGAGCAGTACTTC
CDR3 protein: CASSQRPVTGDYNEQYF

clone size: few
J gene: TRBJ2-4
CDR3 length: 16
D gene: TRBD2
V gene: TRBV6-2/TRBV6-3
CDR3 DNA: TGTGCCAGCAGTACTAGCGGGAGAGGGTTCAAAAACATTCAGTACTTC
CDR3 protein: CASSTSGRGFKNIQYF

clone size: .
J gene: TRBJ1-2
CDR3 length: 14
D gene: .
V gene: TRBV30
CDR3 DNA: TGTGCCCAACGAATTAGGGAGCCCCTATATGGCTACACCTTC
CDR3 protein: CAQRIREPLYGYTF